A single T cell receptor (beta chain) is shown here with its context. Its specificity is unknown. Sorted-subset replicate PCR reactions contained roughly 190 ng DNA, corresponding to some 30,000 T cell genomes. Libraries were prepared by immunoSEQ multiplex PCR; TCRdb keeps only in-frame clonotypes and omits some of them. Of some 2,400,000 clones in the sample, approximately 95% were seen once. The data derive from a study of shared clonotypes between healthy human individuals. Overall study results and limits: It was anticipated that sequencing depth would influence how many clonotypes donors shared.

The germline V and J ends were trimmed by 7 bases and 1 base, with 10 bases remaining between them. This CDR3 comprises 13 residues. The germline CDR1 and CDR2 sequences are MGHDK and SYGVNS. Sequencing input: naive CD4+ T cells sorted from blood. Subset of the sample: CD45RA+ positively selected. This TCR derives from a man younger than 35 in good health. J is TRBJ1-1 and V is TRBV25-1, with D possibly being TRBD1 (5 bases). The CDR3, as DNA: TGTGCCAGCACTGGGCAGGGGAACACTGAAGCTTTCTTT. This codes for CASTGQGNTEAFF.